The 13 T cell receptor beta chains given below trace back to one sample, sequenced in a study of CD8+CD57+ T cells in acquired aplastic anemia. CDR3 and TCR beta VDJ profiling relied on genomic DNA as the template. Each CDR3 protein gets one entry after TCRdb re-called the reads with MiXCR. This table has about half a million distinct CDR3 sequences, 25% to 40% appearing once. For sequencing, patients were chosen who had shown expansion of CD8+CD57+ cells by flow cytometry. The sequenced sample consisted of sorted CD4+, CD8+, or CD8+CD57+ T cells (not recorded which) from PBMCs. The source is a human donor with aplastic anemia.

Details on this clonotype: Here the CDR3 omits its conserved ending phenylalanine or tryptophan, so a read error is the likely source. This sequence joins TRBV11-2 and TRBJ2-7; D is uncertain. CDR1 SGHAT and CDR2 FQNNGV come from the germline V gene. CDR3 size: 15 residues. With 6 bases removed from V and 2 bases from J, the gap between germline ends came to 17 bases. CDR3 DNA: TGTGCCAGCAGTCAATGGCGGCGTAGGACCTACGAGCAGTACCTC. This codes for CASSQWRRRTYEQYL.

CDR3 bases: TGCAGTGCTAGTGCGCTCTCCTACGAGCAGTACTTC. Translation gives CSASALSYEQYF. The V and J genes are TRBV20-1 and TRBJ2-7, with unresolved D. The CDR3 covers 12 residues. Germline V gene sequence: CDR1 DFQATT, CDR2 SNEGSKA (reference sequence). Between the trimmed V and J ends, which lost 3 bases and 0 bases, there was a span of 6 bases.

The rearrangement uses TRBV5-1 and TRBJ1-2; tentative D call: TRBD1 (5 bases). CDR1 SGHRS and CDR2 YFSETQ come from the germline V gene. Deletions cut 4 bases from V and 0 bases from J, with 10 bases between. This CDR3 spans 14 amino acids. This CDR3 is CASSGGETNYGYTF. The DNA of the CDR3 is TGCGCCAGCAGCGGGGGGGAAACTAACTATGGCTACACCTTC.

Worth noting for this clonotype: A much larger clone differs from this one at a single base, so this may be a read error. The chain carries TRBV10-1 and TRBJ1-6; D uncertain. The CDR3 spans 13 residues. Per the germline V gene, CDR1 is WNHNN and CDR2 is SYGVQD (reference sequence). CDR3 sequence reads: CVSSLDGLPPLHF. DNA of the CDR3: TGCGTCAGCAGCTTGGATGGGTTGCCACCCCTCCACTTT.

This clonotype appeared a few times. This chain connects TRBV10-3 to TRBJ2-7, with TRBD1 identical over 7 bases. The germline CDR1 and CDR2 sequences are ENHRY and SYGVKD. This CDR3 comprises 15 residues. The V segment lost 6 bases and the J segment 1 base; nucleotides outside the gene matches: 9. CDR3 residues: CAISDAGGRSYEQYF. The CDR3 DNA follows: TGTGCCATCAGCGACGCAGGGGGTAGGTCCTACGAGCAGTACTTC.

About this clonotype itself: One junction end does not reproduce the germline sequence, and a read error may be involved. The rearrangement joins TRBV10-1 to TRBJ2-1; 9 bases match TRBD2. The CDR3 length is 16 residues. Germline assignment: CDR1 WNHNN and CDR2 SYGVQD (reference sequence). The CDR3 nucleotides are TGTGCCAGCAGCTCAAGACCAATAGCGGGGGACAATGAGCAGTTCTTC. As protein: CASSSRPIAGDNEQFF.

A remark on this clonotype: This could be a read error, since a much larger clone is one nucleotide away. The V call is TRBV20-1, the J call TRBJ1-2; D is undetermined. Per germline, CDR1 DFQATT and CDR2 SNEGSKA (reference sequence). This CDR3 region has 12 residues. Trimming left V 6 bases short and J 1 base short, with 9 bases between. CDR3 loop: CSASGSNYGYTF. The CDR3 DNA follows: TGCAGTGCCAGCGGCAGTAACTATGGCTACACCTTC.

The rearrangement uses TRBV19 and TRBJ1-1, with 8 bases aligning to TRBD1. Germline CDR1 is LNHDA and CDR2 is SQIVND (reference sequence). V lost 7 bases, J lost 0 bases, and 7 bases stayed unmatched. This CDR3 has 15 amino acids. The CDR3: CASTTTGVMNTEAFF. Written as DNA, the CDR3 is TGTGCCAGTACGACGACAGGGGTAATGAACACTGAAGCTTTCTTT.

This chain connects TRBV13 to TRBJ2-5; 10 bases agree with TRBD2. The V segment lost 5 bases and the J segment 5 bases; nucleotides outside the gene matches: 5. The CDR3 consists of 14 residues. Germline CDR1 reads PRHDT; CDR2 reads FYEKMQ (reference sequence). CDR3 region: CASSPSGSSETQYF. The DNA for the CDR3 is TGTGCCAGCAGCCCTAGCGGGAGCTCGGAGACCCAGTACTTC. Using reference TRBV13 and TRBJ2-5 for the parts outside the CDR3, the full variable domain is AAGVIQSPRHLIKEKRETATLKCYPIPRHDTVYWYQQGPGQDPQFLISFYEKMQSDKGSIPDRFSAQQFSDYHSELNMSSLELGDSALYFCASSPSGSSETQYFGPGTRLLVL.

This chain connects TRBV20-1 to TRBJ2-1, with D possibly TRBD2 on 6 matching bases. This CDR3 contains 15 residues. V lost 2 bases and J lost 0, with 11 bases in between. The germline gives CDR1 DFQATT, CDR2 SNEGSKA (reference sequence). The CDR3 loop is CSARSSGHSYNEQFF. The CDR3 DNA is TGCAGTGCTAGAAGTAGCGGCCACTCCTACAATGAGCAGTTCTTC.

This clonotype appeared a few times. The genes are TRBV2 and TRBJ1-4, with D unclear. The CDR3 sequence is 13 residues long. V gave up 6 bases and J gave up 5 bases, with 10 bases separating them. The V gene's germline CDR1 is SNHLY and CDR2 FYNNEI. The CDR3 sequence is CASSGRTNEKLFF. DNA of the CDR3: TGTGCCAGCAGCGGACGGACGAATGAAAAACTGTTTTTT.

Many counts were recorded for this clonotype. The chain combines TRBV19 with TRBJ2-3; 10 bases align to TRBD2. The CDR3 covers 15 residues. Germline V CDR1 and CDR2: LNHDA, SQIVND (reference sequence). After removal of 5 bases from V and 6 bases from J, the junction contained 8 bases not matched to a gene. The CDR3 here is CASSGAGGTTDTQYF. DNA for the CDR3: TGTGCCAGTAGTGGAGCGGGAGGGACTACTGATACGCAGTATTTT.

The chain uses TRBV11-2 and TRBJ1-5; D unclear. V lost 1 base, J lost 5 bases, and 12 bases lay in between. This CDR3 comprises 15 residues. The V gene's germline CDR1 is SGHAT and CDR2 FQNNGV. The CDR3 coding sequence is TGTGCCAGCAGCTTAGTGGTGGGCTCAGATCAGCCCCAGCATTTT. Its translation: CASSLVVGSDQPQHF.